This section outlines one TCR beta chain sequence together with its context. This receptor's antigen is unknown. Base quality data are lacking; no much larger clone is found one base away. The immunoSEQ Assay, a bias-controlled multiplex PCR, was used to amplify TCRbeta CDR3 regions from genomic DNA. The authors processed their data as follows. The number of nucleated cells in each sample was estimated by amplification of reference gene primers within the assay. To quantify the absolute abundance of each unique TCRbeta CDR3 rearrangement, sequence reads were collapsed and filtered. For each sample, productive Simpson clonality was calculated as the square root of Simpson's diversity index across productive rearrangements. In TCRdb, the immuneACCESS table is reduced to in-frame sequences with V and J assigned. These tables do not hold every clone; where another copy was compared, an unresolved V gene accounts for under half, and the others remain unexplained. V, J and clone size reflect that table, while D and trimming were determined from the DNA. Here the sample has some 180,000 clones; 80% occur a single time. The ten largest clonotypes hold approximately 15% of the sample.

These data belong to a study of blood T cell repertoires in COVID-19 (dated by TCRdb to 2018 to 2021). Notes on the research overall: The collaborator samples originated in the United States, Italy and Spain and spanned the acute and convalescent phases of COVID-19. The prospective study material was composed of cDNA or gDNA derived from T cells, B-cell-depleted T cells, or PBMCs. Deeply sampled blood TCRbeta repertoires from subjects exposed to, actively infected with, or recovered from COVID-19 were included in the dataset. The repertoires were released in a freely available public database meant as a resource for research on the immune response to SARS-CoV-2. Samples came from the ongoing ImmuneRACE study (first 160 participants) plus 1,254 subjects from 6 global collaborators. Nearly every sample came with metadata listing a de-identified subject ID, COVID-19 status, age in years and sex. HLA class I and class II types, where available, came from metadata supplied by the sample provider rather than from assay-based typing. What the research found in general, with its limitations: How much clinical and demographic metadata was included differed by source and by participant, and the metadata was provided uncurated.

Participants in the prospective study were aged roughly 18 to 100 years, lived in under 30 United States geographic areas, and enrolled through a virtual design. In the prospective study, cohorts were assigned on the basis of participant-reported clinical history obtained from a screening survey and a study questionnaire. Exposed participants had been in contact with someone with a PCR-confirmed or clinician-diagnosed COVID-19 case within 2 weeks of study entry. In the prospective study, mobile phlebotomists collected whole blood, serum and a nasopharyngeal or oropharyngeal swab from each participant. Additional blood draws and questionnaires over an approximately 2-month period could optionally be provided by prospective study participants. Blood samples from the prospective study were shipped frozen or at room temperature prior to DNA extraction. Sequenced material: PBMCs or T cells enriched from blood (not recorded which). The sequence derives from a man in his fifties or sixties who had been exposed to COVID-19.

The DNA is as follows: TGTGCCAGCAGCTTTTATAGTACGGGACTAGCGGTCACAGATACGCAGTATTTT. It codes for CASSFYSTGLAVTDTQYF. This sequence uses TRBV3-1 (or the pseudogene TRBV3-2) and TRBJ2-3, with 11 junctional bases fitting TRBD2. Germline trimming: 5 bases from V, 2 bases from J; junction bases outside gene matches: 12. The CDR3, from cysteine to phenylalanine, totals 18 residues. The read is trimmed to its CDR3 DNA, 54 bases read in frame from base 1. Per the germline V gene (reference sequence), LGHDT is the CDR1 and YNNKEL is the CDR2.